A selection of T cell receptor beta chains follows, all from one sample in a study of blood T cell repertoires in COVID-19. Libraries were prepared by immunoSEQ multiplex PCR; TCRdb keeps only in-frame clonotypes and omits some of them. The repertoire consists of under 350,000 clones, with approximately 90% occurring once and the leading ten covering about 4.1%. The sequenced sample consisted of PBMCs or T cells enriched from blood (not recorded which). All receptors come from a man aged 25 to 40 who had recovered from COVID-19. Each CDR3 is given with its conserved first and last residue. Each record gives: J gene, V gene, clone size, CDR3 length, D gene, CDR3 DNA, CDR3 protein. The D gene is left open where the match is weak. Clone size is shown for a subset of rows, as once, few, many or a class of expanded clone.

TRBJ1-6	TRBV11-1	-	13	-	TGTGCCAGCAGCTTAGTGCGGAATTCACCCCTCCACTTT	CASSLVRNSPLHF
TRBJ1-3	TRBV30	-	15	-	TGTGCCTGGAGTGGGTCTGCTGAGTCTGGAAACACCATATATTTT	CAWSGSAESGNTIYF
TRBJ1-2	TRBV28	-	16	TRBD1	TGTGCCAGCAGTTTAAATAATCCCGGACAGGGGAATGGCTACACCTTC	CASSLNNPGQGNGYTF
TRBJ2-7	TRBV3-1/TRBV3-2	few	16	TRBD2	TGTGCCAGCAGCCAGACGGGACTACCGTCTACCTACGAGCAGTACTTC	CASSQTGLPSTYEQYF
TRBJ2-5	TRBV4-1	-	17	TRBD2	TGCGCCAGCAGCCTTCACCCTAGCGGGGGGCTTGTAGAGACCCAGTACTTC	CASSLHPSGGLVETQYF
TRBJ1-1	TRBV11-2	once	13	-	TGTGCCAGCAGCTTACCGGGGGGCACTGAAGCTTTCTTT	CASSLPGGTEAFF
TRBJ1-5	TRBV2	-	15	-	TGTGCCAGCAGGTTAGCGGGACTGACCAATCAGCCCCAGCATTTT	CASRLAGLTNQPQHF
TRBJ1-2	TRBV27	-	16	-	TGTGCCAGCAGCCCCCCTTTTACAGCTACCAACTATGGCTACACCTTC	CASSPPFTATNYGYTF
TRBJ1-2	TRBV9	once	13	-	TGTGCCAGCCGCAACCCGACGGGGTATGGCTACACCTTC	CASRNPTGYGYTF
TRBJ1-5	TRBV6-5	-	15	TRBD1	TGTGCCAGCAGCAGGGACAGGGGAGGCAATCAGCCCCAGCATTTT	CASSRDRGGNQPQHF
TRBJ2-5	TRBV3-1/TRBV3-2	-	13	-	TGTGCCAGCAGCCCGAGGGGGAGTGAGACCCAGTACTTC	CASSPRGSETQYF
TRBJ1-1	TRBV2	once	12	-	TGTGCCAGCAGTGACAGTGACACTGAAGCTTTCTTT	CASSDSDTEAFF
TRBJ1-1	TRBV2	-	13	-	TGTGCCAGCAGGGACAGCCTGTACACTGAAGCTTTCTTT	CASRDSLYTEAFF